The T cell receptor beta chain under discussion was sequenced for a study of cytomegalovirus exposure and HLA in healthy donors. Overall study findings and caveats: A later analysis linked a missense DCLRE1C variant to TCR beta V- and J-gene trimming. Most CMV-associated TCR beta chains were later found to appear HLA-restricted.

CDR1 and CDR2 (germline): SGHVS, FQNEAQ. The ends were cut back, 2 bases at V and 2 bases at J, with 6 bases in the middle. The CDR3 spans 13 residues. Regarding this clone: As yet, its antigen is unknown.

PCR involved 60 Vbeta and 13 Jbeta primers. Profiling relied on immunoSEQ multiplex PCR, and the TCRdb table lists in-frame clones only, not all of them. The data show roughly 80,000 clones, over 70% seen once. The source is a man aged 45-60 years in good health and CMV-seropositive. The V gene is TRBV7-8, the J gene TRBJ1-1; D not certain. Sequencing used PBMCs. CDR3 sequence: CASSLTGNTEAFF. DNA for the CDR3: TGTGCCAGCAGCTTAACGGGTAACACTGAAGCTTTCTTT.